The T cell receptor beta chain described here comes from a study of T cell responses to AZD1222 COVID-19 vaccine. Trimming left V 4 bases short and J 8 bases short, with 15 bases between. Germline CDR1 SGHKS, CDR2 YYEKEE (reference sequence). CDR3 size: 13 residues. Some clones are missing from TCRdb's copy, which holds only in-frame ones; the method was immunoSEQ multiplex PCR. The sample yields about 98,000 clones, about 91% seen once. This receptor was taken from an adult in good health. The sample here was peripheral blood, taken on day 0 of MenACWY control vaccination. The chain employs TRBV5-5 and TRBJ1-2, with unresolved D. CDR3: CASSAASARGYTF. DNA for the CDR3: TGTGCCAGCAGCGCAGCATCGGCGAGAGGCTACACCTTC.